The subject of this entry is one TCR beta chain. Per the original data handling: Amplified reference gene primers provided the basis for estimating nucleated cell counts. Profiling relied on immunoSEQ multiplex PCR, and the TCRdb table lists in-frame clones only, not all of them. Clone size and V and J calls were adopted from that table, with D and trimming inferred from the DNA. The sample carries 250,000 to 300,000 clones, roughly 90% recorded once. Germline values: CDR1 SGHRS, CDR2 YFSETQ. CDR3 size: 14 residues. After removal of 4 bases from V and 6 bases from J, the junction contained 7 bases not matched to a gene. The sample comes from a study of blood T cell repertoires in COVID-19. Study in general: Italy, Spain and the United States were the sources of the convalescent and acute COVID-19 samples. In each case, the material was cDNA or gDNA derived from T cells, B-cell-depleted T cells, or PBMCs.

The sample comprised peripheral blood. This clonotype was obtained from a man in his forties or fifties with acute or convalescent COVID-19. This chain joins TRBV5-1 and TRBJ1-2; TRBD1 matches at 9 bases. CDR3 loop: CASSQGTGTHGYTF. The CDR3 DNA follows: TGCGCCAGCAGCCAGGGGACAGGGACCCATGGCTACACCTTC.